This T cell receptor beta chain was obtained from a study of T cell responses to AZD1222 COVID-19 vaccine. Unmatched junction bases numbered 8, after V lost 3 bases and J lost 9 bases. The V gene's germline CDR1 is ENHRY and CDR2 SYGVKD. The CDR3 runs to 14 residues. On this clone: Its specificity is not known.

Study-wide findings and caveats: Increases in Spike-specific TCR breadth and depth were seen after two AZD1222 doses.

TCRdb's copy holds only in-frame clones and misses some; the assay was immunoSEQ multiplex PCR. Of over 120,000 clones listed, 80% to 90% are singletons. The sequence came from an adult in good health. The chain has TRBV10-3 and TRBJ1-2; 9 nucleotides agree with TRBD1. The sample was peripheral blood, taken on day 0 of AZD1222 vaccination. CDR3 protein: CAISDSWTGDRYTF. As DNA, the CDR3 is TGTGCCATCAGTGATTCTTGGACAGGGGATCGCTACACCTTC.